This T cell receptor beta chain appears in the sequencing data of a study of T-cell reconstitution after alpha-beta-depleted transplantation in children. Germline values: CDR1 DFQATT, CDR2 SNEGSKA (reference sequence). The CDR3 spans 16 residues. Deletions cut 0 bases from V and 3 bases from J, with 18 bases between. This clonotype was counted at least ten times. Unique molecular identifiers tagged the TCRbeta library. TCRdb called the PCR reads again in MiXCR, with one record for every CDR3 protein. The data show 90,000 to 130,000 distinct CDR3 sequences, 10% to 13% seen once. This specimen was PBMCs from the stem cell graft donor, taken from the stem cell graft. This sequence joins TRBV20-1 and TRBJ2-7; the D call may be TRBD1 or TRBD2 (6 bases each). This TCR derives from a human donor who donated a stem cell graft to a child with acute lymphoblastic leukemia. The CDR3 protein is CSARDIAQGRNYEQYF. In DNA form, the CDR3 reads TGCAGTGCTAGAGATATCGCGCAGGGGAGGAACTACGAGCAGTACTTC.